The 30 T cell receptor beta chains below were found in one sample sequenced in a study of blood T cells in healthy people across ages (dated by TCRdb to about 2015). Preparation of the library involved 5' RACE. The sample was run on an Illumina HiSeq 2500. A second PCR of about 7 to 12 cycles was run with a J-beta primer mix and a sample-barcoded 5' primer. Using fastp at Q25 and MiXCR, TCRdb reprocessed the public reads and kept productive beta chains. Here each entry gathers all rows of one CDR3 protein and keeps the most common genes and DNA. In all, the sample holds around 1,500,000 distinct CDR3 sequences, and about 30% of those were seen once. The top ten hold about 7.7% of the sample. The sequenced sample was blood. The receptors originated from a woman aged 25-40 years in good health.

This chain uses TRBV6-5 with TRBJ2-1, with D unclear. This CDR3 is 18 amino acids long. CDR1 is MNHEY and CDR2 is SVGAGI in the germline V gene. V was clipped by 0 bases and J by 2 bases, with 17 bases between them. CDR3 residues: CASSYSIHAEPPYNEQFF. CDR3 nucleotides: TGTGCCAGCAGTTACTCGATTCATGCGGAGCCTCCCTACAATGAGCAGTTCTTC.

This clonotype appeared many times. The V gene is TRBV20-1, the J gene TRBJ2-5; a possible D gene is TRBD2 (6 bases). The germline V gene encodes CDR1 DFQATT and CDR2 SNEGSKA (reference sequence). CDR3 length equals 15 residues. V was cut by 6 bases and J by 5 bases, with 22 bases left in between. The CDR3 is CSAVRGGGVGETQYF. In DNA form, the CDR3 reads TGCAGTGCCGTCAGAGGCGGCGGGGTAGGGGAGACCCAGTACTTC.

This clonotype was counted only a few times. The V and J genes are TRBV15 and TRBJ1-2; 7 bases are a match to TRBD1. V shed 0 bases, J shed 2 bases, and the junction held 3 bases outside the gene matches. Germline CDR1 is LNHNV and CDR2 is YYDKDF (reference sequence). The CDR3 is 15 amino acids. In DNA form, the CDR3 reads TGTGCCACCAGCAGAGAGAAGGGGGCGAACTATGGCTACACCTTC. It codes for CATSREKGANYGYTF.

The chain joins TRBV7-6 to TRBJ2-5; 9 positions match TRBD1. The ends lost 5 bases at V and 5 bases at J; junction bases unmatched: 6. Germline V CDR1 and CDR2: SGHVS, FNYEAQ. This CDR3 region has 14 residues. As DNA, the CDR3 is TGTGCCAGCAGCCAAACAGGGGGCGCTGAGACCCAGTACTTC. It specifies CASSQTGGAETQYF.

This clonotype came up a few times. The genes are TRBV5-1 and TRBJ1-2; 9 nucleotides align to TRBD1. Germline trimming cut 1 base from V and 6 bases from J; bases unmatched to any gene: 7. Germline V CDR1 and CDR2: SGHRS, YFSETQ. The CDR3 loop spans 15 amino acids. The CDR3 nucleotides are TGCGCCAGCAGCTTGAGACAACGGACAGGGGATGGCTACACCTTC. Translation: CASSLRQRTGDGYTF.

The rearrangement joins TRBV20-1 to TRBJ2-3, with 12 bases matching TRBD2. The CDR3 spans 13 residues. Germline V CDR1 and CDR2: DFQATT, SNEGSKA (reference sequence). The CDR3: CRASSGRVDTQYF. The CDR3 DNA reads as TGCAGGGCCTCTAGCGGGAGGGTTGATACGCAGTATTTT.

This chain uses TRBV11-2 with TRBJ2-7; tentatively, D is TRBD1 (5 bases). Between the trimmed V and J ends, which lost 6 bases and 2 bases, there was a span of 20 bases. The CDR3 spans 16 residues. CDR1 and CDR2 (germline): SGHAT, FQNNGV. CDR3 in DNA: TGTGCCAGCAGTTTCCGACAGACTCAATCTACCTACGAGCAGTACTTC. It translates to CASSFRQTQSTYEQYF. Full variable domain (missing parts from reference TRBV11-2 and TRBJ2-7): EAGVAQSPRYKIIEKRQSVAFWCNPISGHATLYWYQQILGQGPKLLIQFQNNGVVDDSQLPKDRFSAERLKGVDSTLKIQPAKLEDSAVYLCASSFRQTQSTYEQYFGPGTRLTVT.

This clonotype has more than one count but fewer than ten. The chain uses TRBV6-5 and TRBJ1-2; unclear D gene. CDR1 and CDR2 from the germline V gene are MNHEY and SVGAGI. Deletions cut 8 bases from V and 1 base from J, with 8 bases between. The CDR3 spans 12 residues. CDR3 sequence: CASANSNYGYTF. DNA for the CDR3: TGTGCCAGCGCCAACAGTAACTATGGCTACACCTTC.

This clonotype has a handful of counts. The CDR3 spells CASSTGSKEQFF. CDR3 nucleotides: TGTGCCAGCAGTACGGGCTCTAAGGAGCAGTTCTTC. V is TRBV6-6 and J is TRBJ2-1; D is ambiguous. Trimming shortened V by 5 bases and J by 10 bases, and 12 bases separated the two germline ends. The length of the CDR3 is 12 residues. Germline loops: CDR1 MNHNY, CDR2 SVGAGI (reference sequence).

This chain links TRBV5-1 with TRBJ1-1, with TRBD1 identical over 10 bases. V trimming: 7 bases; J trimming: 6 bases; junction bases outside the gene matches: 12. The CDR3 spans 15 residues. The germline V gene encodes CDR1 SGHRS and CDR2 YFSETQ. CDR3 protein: CASGQPGTGDPEAFF. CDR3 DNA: TGCGCCAGCGGCCAACCGGGGACAGGGGATCCTGAAGCTTTCTTT.

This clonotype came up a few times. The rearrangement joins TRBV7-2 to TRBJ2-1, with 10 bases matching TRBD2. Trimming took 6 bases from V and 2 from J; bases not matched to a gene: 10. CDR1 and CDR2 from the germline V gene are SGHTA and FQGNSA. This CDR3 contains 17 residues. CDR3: CASSFLAGVGTYNEQFF. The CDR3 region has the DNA TGTGCCAGCAGTTTTCTAGCGGGAGTAGGGACCTACAATGAGCAGTTCTTC.

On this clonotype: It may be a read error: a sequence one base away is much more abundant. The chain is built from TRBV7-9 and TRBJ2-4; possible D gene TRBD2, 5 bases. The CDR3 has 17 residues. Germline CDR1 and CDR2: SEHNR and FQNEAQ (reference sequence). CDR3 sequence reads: CASRPNGNGERKSIQYF. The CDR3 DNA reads TGTGCCAGCAGACCAAACGGAAACGGGGAGCGCAAAAGCATTCAGTACTTC.

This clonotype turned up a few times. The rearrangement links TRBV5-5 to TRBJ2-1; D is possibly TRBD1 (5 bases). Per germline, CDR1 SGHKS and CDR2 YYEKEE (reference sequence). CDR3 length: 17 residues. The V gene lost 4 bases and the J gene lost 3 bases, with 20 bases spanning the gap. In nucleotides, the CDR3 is TGTGCCAGCAGCCCTCCTTTCAGGGATTTGAGCTACAATGAGCAGTTCTTC. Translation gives CASSPPFRDLSYNEQFF.

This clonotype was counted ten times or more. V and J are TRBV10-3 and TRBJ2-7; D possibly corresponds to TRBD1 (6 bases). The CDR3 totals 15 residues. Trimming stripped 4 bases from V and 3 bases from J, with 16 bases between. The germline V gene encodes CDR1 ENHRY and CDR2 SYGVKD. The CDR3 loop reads CAISARTDSYYEQYF. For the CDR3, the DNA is TGTGCCATCAGTGCCCGAACGGACAGCTACTACGAGCAGTACTTC.

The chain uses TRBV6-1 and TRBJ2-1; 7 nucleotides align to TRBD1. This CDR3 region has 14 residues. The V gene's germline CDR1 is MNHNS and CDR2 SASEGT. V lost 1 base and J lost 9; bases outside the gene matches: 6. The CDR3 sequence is CASSEDLGGREQFF. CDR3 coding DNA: TGTGCCAGCAGTGAAGATTTAGGGGGCCGTGAGCAGTTCTTC.

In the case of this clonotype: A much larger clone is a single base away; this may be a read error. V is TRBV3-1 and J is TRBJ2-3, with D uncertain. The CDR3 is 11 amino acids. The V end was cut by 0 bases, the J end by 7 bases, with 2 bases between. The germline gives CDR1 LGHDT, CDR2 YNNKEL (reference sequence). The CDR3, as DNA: TGTGCCAGCAGCCAAGAATATACGCAGTATTTT. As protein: CASSQEYTQYF.

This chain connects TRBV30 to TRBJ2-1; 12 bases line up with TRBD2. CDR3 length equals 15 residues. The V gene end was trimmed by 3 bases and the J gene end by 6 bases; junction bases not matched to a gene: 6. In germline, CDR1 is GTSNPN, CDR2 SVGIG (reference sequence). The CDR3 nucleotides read TGTGCCTGGAGGGGACCTAGCGGGGGGGCCAATGAGCAGTTCTTC. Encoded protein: CAWRGPSGGANEQFF.

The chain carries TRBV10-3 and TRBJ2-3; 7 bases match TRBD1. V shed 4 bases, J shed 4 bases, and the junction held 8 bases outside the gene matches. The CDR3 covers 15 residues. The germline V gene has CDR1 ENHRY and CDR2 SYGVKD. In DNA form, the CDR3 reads TGTGCCATCAGTGGTGGAGACAGGGTTTCAGATACGCAGTATTTT. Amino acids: CAISGGDRVSDTQYF.

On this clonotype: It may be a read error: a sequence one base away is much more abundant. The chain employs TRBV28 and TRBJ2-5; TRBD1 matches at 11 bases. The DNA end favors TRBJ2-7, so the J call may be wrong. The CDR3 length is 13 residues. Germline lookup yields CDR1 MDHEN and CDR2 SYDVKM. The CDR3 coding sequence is TGTGCCAGCAATCCGGGACAGGGGGACGAGCAGTACTTC. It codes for CASNPGQGDEQYF.

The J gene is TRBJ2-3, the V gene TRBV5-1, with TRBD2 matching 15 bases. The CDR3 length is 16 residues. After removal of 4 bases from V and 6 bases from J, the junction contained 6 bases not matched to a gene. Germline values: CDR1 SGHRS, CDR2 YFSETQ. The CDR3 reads CASSMGLAGGSDTQYF. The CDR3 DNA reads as TGCGCCAGCAGCATGGGACTAGCGGGAGGAAGTGATACGCAGTATTTT.

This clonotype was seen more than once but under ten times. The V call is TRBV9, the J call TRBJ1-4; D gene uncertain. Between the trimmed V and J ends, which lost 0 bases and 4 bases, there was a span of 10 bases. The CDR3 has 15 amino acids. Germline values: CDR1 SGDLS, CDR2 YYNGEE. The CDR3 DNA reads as TGTGCCAGCAGCGTAGGAAACGTTGATAATGAAAAACTGTTTTTT. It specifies CASSVGNVDNEKLFF. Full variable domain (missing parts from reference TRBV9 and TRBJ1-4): DSGVTQTPKHLITATGQRVTLRCSPRSGDLSVYWYQQSLDQGLQFLIQYYNGEERAKGNILERFSAQQFPDLHSELNLSSLELGDSALYFCASSVGNVDNEKLFFGSGTQLSVL.

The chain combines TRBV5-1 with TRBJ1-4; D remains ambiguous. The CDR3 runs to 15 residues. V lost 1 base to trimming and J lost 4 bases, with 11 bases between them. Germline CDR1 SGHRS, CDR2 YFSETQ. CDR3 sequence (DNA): TGCGCCAGCAGCTTGAGCCAGAGCCTTAATGAAAAACTGTTTTTT. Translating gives CASSLSQSLNEKLFF.

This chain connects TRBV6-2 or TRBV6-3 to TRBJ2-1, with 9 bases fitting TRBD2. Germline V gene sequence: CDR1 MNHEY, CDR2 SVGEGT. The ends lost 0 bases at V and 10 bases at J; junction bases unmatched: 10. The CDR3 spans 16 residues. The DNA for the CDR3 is TGTGCCAGCAGTTACTCGTCTAGCGGGATGGGAGAGGAGCAGTTCTTC. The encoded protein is CASSYSSSGMGEEQFF.

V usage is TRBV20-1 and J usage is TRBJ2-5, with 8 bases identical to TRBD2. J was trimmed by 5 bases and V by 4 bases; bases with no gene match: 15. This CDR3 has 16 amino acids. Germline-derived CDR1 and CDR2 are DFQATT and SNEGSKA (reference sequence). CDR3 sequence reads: CSATFLGGGISETQYF. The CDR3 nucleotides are TGCAGTGCTACATTCCTAGGCGGGGGGATCTCGGAGACCCAGTACTTC.

Written as DNA, the CDR3 is TGCGCCAGCAGCTTGGCCGGACAGGGACCCACAGATACGCAGTATTTT. Translated, it gives CASSLAGQGPTDTQYF. The chain carries TRBV5-1 and TRBJ2-3; 8 nucleotides agree with TRBD1. In germline, CDR1 is SGHRS, CDR2 YFSETQ. V was clipped by 0 bases and J by 2 bases; unmatched bases: 5. The CDR3 consists of 16 residues.

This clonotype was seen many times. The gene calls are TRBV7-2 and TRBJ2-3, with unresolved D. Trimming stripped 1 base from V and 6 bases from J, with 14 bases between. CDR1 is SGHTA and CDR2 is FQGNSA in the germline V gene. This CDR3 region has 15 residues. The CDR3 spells CASSLVGPPPDTQYF. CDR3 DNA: TGTGCCAGCAGCTTAGTTGGACCCCCCCCGGATACGCAGTATTTT. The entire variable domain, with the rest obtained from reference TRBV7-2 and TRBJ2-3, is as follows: GAGVSQSPSNKVTEKGKDVELRCDPISGHTALYWYRQSLGQGLEFLIYFQGNSAPDKSGLPSDRFSAERTGGSVSTLTIQRTQQEDSAVYLCASSLVGPPPDTQYFGPGTRLTVL.

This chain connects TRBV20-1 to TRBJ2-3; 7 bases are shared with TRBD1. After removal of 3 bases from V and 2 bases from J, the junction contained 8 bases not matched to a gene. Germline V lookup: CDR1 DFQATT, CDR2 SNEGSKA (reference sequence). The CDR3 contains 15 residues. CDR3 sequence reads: CSASETTGNTDTQYF. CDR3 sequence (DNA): TGCAGTGCTAGCGAGACGACAGGGAACACAGATACGCAGTATTTT.

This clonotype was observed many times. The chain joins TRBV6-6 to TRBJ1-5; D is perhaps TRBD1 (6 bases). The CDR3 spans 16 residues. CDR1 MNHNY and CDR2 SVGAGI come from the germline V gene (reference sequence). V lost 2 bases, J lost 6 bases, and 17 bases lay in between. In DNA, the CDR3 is TGTGCCAGCAGTTACCAAATCGGGGGGCCCTCTCAGCCCCAGCATTTT. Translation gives CASSYQIGGPSQPQHF.

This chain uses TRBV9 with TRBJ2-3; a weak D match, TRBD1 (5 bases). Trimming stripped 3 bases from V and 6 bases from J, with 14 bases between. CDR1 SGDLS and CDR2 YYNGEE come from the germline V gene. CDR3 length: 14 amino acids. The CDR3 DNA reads TGTGCCAGCAGCGATAGGGGTTCTTATGATACGCAGTATTTT. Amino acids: CASSDRGSYDTQYF.

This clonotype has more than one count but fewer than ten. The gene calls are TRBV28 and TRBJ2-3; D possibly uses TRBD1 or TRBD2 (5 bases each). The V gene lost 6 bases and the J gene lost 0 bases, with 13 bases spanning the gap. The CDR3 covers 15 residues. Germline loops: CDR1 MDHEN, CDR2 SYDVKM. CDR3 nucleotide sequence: TGTGCCAGCAGGAATTGGGGGTCTAGCACAGATACGCAGTATTTT. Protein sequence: CASRNWGSSTDTQYF.